Shown below are 20 T cell receptor beta chains from a single sample sequenced in a study of Graves' ophthalmopathy and Graves' hyperthyroidism (dated by TCRdb to 2016 to 2019). The instrument given in TCRdb is Illumina HiSeq 2000. For repertoire sequencing, TCR beta CDR3 regions were amplified from RNA transcripts. A first-round RT-PCR used HTBI primers with the Qiagen OneStep RT-PCR kit, followed by a second-round multiplex PCR, size selection and purification. Through fastp at Q25 and MiXCR, TCRdb rebuilt clones from the public reads, retaining in-frame beta chains. One record per CDR3 amino acid sequence lists the most common genes and DNA. The sample table holds about 400,000 distinct CDR3 sequences, of which around 20% were seen once. The top ten hold 1.5% to 2% of the sample. The sequenced sample was peripheral blood. The receptors originated from a woman aged 18-29 years with Graves' ophthalmopathy. Donor details come from another sample of the same person, matched by shared clones.

This clonotype was observed at least ten times. The junction differs from germline at one of its ends, possibly a read error. The rearrangement uses TRBV7-8 and TRBJ1-1; no definite D call. The CDR3 contains 14 residues. In germline, CDR1 is SGHVS, CDR2 FQNEAQ. The CDR3 sequence: CASSLEGSNIEAFF. As DNA, the CDR3 is TGTGCCAGCAGCTTAGAAGGGTCGAACATTGAAGCTTTCTTT. The entire variable domain, with the rest obtained from reference TRBV7-8 and TRBJ1-1, is as follows: GAGVSQSPRYKVAKRGQDVALRCDPISGHVSLFWYQQALGQGPEFLTYFQNEAQLDKSGLPSDRFFAERPEGSVSTLKIQRTQQEDSAVYLCASSLEGSNIEAFFGQGTRLTVV.

This clonotype was detected many times. The chain joins TRBV14 to TRBJ1-2; no reliable D call. Germline lookup yields CDR1 SGHDN and CDR2 FVKESK. The ends were cut back, 1 base at V and 4 bases at J, with 10 bases in the middle. This CDR3 region has 14 residues. The CDR3 nucleotides read TGTGCCAGCAGCCAAGGCGAGGCGGCCTATGGCTACACCTTC. This codes for CASSQGEAAYGYTF.

The gene calls are TRBV7-8 and TRBJ1-2; D might be TRBD1 (5 bases). The CDR3 consists of 16 residues. Germline V gene lookup returns CDR1 SGHVS and CDR2 FQNEAQ. Trimming took 5 bases from V and 6 from J, leaving 22 bases between them. The CDR3 nucleotides are TGTGCCAGCAGCCCAGGGATGGCAGCAGGATCGGATGGCTACACCTTC. Encoded protein: CASSPGMAAGSDGYTF.

This clonotype was seen repeatedly, ten times or more. This chain connects TRBV28 to TRBJ1-5; D is uncertain. V was shortened by 6 bases and J by 6 bases, with 9 bases between the two germline ends. CDR1 and CDR2 from the germline V gene are MDHEN and SYDVKM. This CDR3 has 12 residues. The CDR3 loop reads CASRVAAQPQHF. The CDR3, as DNA: TGTGCCAGCAGAGTTGCAGCTCAGCCCCAGCATTTT.

V gene TRBV28 combines with J gene TRBJ2-2, with 9 bases that match TRBD2. Germline values: CDR1 MDHEN, CDR2 SYDVKM. Unmatched junction bases numbered 4, after V lost 7 bases and J lost 1 base. The CDR3 has 15 amino acids. The CDR3 region has the DNA TGTGCCAGCACTCGACTAGCGGTGAACACCGGGGAGCTGTTTTTT. As protein: CASTRLAVNTGELFF.

This clonotype was detected many times. The chain combines TRBV6-2 or TRBV6-3 with TRBJ2-3; 13 nucleotides line up with TRBD2. Per the germline V gene, CDR1 is MNHEY and CDR2 is SVGEGT. With V trimmed by 4 bases and J by 4 bases, 2 bases remained unmatched. CDR3 length equals 15 residues. CDR3 protein: CASSFGLAGADTQYF. The CDR3 DNA sequence: TGTGCCAGCAGTTTTGGACTAGCGGGGGCAGATACGCAGTATTTT.

In its sample, this clonotype was seen many times. The V call is TRBV6-2 or TRBV6-3, the J call TRBJ2-7; 9 bases align to TRBD1. The CDR3 is 17 residues long. Germline values: CDR1 MNHEY, CDR2 SVGEGT. Trimming at V came to 0 bases and at J to 0 bases, leaving 6 bases not matched to a gene. The CDR3 spells CASSYSFRTGVSYEQYF. CDR3 nucleotide sequence: TGTGCCAGCAGTTACTCATTCAGGACAGGGGTCTCCTACGAGCAGTACTTC.

This chain connects TRBV19 to TRBJ1-2, with TRBD1 as a possible D gene (5 bases). The CDR3 runs 16 residues. Trimming took 5 bases from V and 4 from J, leaving 20 bases between them. Looked up from germline, CDR1 is LNHDA and CDR2 is SQIVND (reference sequence). The CDR3 sequence: CASSSSWDVGSYGYTF. CDR3 coding DNA: TGTGCCAGTAGTTCCTCCTGGGACGTGGGGAGCTATGGCTACACCTTC. Full variable domain (remainder filled in from reference TRBV19 and TRBJ1-2): DGGITQSPKYLFRKEGQNVTLSCEQNLNHDAMYWYRQDPGQGLRLIYYSQIVNDFQKGDIAEGYSVSREKKESFPLTVTSAQKNPTAFYLCASSSSWDVGSYGYTFGSGTRLTVV.

The chain is built from TRBV6-1 and TRBJ1-1; D call uncertain. V gave up 7 bases and J gave up 6 bases, with 9 bases separating them. CDR1 MNHNS and CDR2 SASEGT come from the germline V gene. The CDR3 loop spans 11 amino acids. The chain's CDR3 is CASTGVPEAFF. The CDR3 DNA is TGTGCCAGCACCGGGGTCCCTGAAGCTTTCTTT.

Ten or more counts support this clonotype. V and J are TRBV6-2 or TRBV6-3 and TRBJ2-1; TRBD2 matches 9 bases. Germline V gene lookup returns CDR1 MNHEY and CDR2 SVGEGT. This CDR3 is 18 amino acids long. Trimming at V came to 6 bases and at J to 8 bases, leaving 20 bases not matched to a gene. CDR3 region: CASRRPLGGRALGDEQFF. For the CDR3, the DNA is TGTGCCAGCAGGCGACCTCTGGGCGGGAGGGCCCTCGGGGATGAGCAGTTCTTC.

The chain couples TRBV6-1 to TRBJ2-7; TRBD1 agrees at 7 bases. The CDR3 loop spans 15 amino acids. Germline lookup yields CDR1 MNHNS and CDR2 SASEGT. V dropped 2 bases and J dropped 3; count of bases not matched to a gene: 7. The CDR3 bases are TGTGCCAGCAGTGAATTCACAGGGGTGAACTACGAGCAGTACTTC. It is translated as CASSEFTGVNYEQYF.

This clonotype has a count of ten or more. The chain has TRBV5-1 and TRBJ2-7; 9 positions match TRBD1. CDR3 length equals 14 residues. With V trimmed by 4 bases and J by 5 bases, 7 bases remained unmatched. Germline values: CDR1 SGHRS, CDR2 YFSETQ. CDR3 bases: TGCGCCAGCAGCAGCGGGACAGGGATCCACGAGCAGTACTTC. Its translation is CASSSGTGIHEQYF.

This clonotype was counted at least ten times. At one end the junction does not follow the germline gene, possibly because of a read error. This chain uses TRBV6-1 with TRBJ1-2; maybe TRBD1 (5 bases). The germline gives CDR1 MNHNS, CDR2 SASEGT. The CDR3 length is 12 residues. The CDR3 loop reads CASSEGVYGYTF. CDR3 sequence (DNA): TGCGCCAGCAGTGAAGGGGTTTACGGCTACACCTTC.

CDR3 region: CASSYDPQGTEAFF. For the CDR3, the DNA is TGTGCCAGCAGTTACGACCCCCAGGGGACTGAAGCTTTCTTT. V usage is TRBV27 and J usage is TRBJ1-1; a weak D match, TRBD1 (6 bases). Germline V CDR1 and CDR2: MNHEY, SMNVEV (reference sequence). Trimming removed 4 bases from V and 5 bases from J, with 14 bases in between. The length of the CDR3 is 14 residues.

In its sample, this clonotype was seen many times. The gene calls are TRBV6-2 or TRBV6-3 and TRBJ1-1; TRBD1 matches at 8 bases. V was pared by 0 bases and J by 5 bases, with 2 bases of the junction left unmatched. CDR1 and CDR2 from the germline V gene are MNHEY and SVGEGT. The CDR3 is made up of 14 amino acids. CDR3 DNA: TGTGCCAGCAGTTACTCAAACAGGGGGACTGAAGCTTTCTTT. Amino acid sequence: CASSYSNRGTEAFF.

This clonotype was counted ten times or more. The rearrangement joins TRBV6-1 to TRBJ1-5; D perhaps matches TRBD1 (6 bases). Germline values: CDR1 MNHNS, CDR2 SASEGT. The CDR3 consists of 14 residues. V was cut by 3 bases and J by 6 bases, with 12 bases left in between. Here the CDR3 DNA reads TGTGCCAGCAGTGACAGGGGTTCTAGTCAGCCCCAGCATTTT. The encoded protein is CASSDRGSSQPQHF.

This clonotype occurred many times. The chain has TRBV19 and TRBJ1-1; tentative D call: TRBD1 (5 bases). Trimming pared 2 bases from V and 6 bases from J, leaving 19 bases between. The germline gives CDR1 LNHDA, CDR2 SQIVND (reference sequence). This CDR3 is built from 16 residues. The CDR3 is CASSILAGGEKAEAFF. The CDR3 DNA follows: TGTGCCAGTAGTATACTAGCCGGGGGGGAGAAGGCTGAAGCTTTCTTT.

The sample holds many counts of this clonotype. The V and J genes are TRBV4-2 and TRBJ1-2; tentatively, D is TRBD1 (6 bases). This CDR3 is built from 17 residues. Trimming removed 4 bases at V and 2 bases at J, with 20 bases between. Germline loops: CDR1 LGHNA, CDR2 YNFKEQ. The CDR3 here is CASSLTPGPTGNYGYTF. DNA of the CDR3: TGTGCCAGCAGCCTTACTCCGGGACCCACAGGGAACTATGGCTACACCTTC.

The table lists this clonotype with many counts. The chain is built from TRBV2 and TRBJ1-3, with D unresolved. The CDR3 totals 12 residues. The ends were cut back, 6 bases at V and 1 base at J, with 4 bases in the middle. CDR1 is SNHLY and CDR2 is FYNNEI in the germline V gene. The CDR3 reads CASRLSGNTIYF. For the CDR3, the DNA is TGTGCCAGCAGGCTATCTGGAAACACCATATATTTT.

Many counts were recorded for this clonotype. V gene TRBV28 combines with J gene TRBJ2-2; 9 bases map to TRBD2. V was pared by 4 bases and J by 1 base, with 1 base of the junction left unmatched. The CDR3 consists of 15 residues. Germline V gives CDR1 MDHEN, CDR2 SYDVKM. The CDR3 here is CASSSSGVNTGELFF. In DNA, the CDR3 is TGTGCCAGCAGTTCTAGCGGGGTGAACACCGGGGAGCTGTTTTTT.